The 32 T cell receptor beta chains listed next were all sequenced from one sample in a study of cytomegalovirus exposure and HLA in healthy donors. Repertoires were generated with immunoSEQ multiplex PCR, while TCRdb's copy carries only in-frame clones and drops some. This table has roughly 120,000 clones, 89% appearing once. Sequencing was carried out using PBMCs. These receptors were collected from a woman under 30 in good health and CMV-seronegative.

The rearrangement uses TRBV5-1 and TRBJ1-1; D is unclear. V lost 3 bases to trimming and J lost 4 bases, with 13 bases between them. The CDR3 is 14 amino acids. Looked up from germline, CDR1 is SGHRS and CDR2 is YFSETQ. CDR3 nucleotide sequence: TGCGCCAGCAGCTCCGGCCAGCGTTCCACTGAAGCTTTCTTT. This translates into CASSSGQRSTEAFF.

V and J are TRBV30 and TRBJ2-3; a possible D gene is TRBD2 (7 bases). Germline V lookup: CDR1 GTSNPN, CDR2 SVGIG (reference sequence). The CDR3 runs to 15 residues. Trimming stripped 0 bases from V and 7 bases from J, with 17 bases between. CDR3: CAWSVRGAKINTQYF. The CDR3 DNA is TGTGCCTGGAGTGTACGGGGGGCGAAAATTAATACGCAGTATTTT.

The chain carries TRBV7-2 and TRBJ2-1; possible D gene TRBD1, 6 bases. Per the germline V gene, CDR1 is SGHTA and CDR2 is FQGNSA. Trimming stripped 5 bases from V and 2 bases from J, with 13 bases between. This CDR3 spans 15 amino acids. As DNA, the CDR3 is TGTGCCAGCAGCACCCAGGGGATCCCCTACAATGAGCAGTTCTTC. Its protein is CASSTQGIPYNEQFF.

The V and J genes are TRBV5-1 and TRBJ1-1, with D hard to call. Germline loops: CDR1 SGHRS, CDR2 YFSETQ. The V gene lost 5 bases and the J gene lost 0 bases, with 11 bases spanning the gap. The CDR3 sequence is 14 residues long. CDR3 sequence: CASRSGIMNTEAFF. DNA for the CDR3: TGCGCCAGCAGGTCGGGGATCATGAACACTGAAGCTTTCTTT.

The chain recombines TRBV28 with TRBJ1-5; weak D call: TRBD1 (6 bases). The CDR3 spans 15 residues. Germline-derived CDR1 and CDR2 are MDHEN and SYDVKM. With 4 bases removed from V and 5 bases from J, the gap between germline ends came to 15 bases. In nucleotides, the CDR3 is TGTGCCAGCAGTTCCCCAGGGGCGCGGGATCAGCCCCAGCATTTT. Its translation: CASSSPGARDQPQHF.

The V and J genes are TRBV30 and TRBJ2-2; D gene unclear. The CDR3 covers 12 residues. Looked up from germline, CDR1 is GTSNPN and CDR2 is SVGIG (reference sequence). The V end lost 5 bases, the J end lost 3 bases, and 7 bases lay between the germline ends. CDR3 residues: CAWPGYTGELFF. CDR3 bases: TGTGCCTGGCCGGGTTACACCGGGGAGCTGTTTTTT. Using reference TRBV30 and TRBJ2-2 for the parts outside the CDR3, the full variable domain is SQTIHQWPATLVQPVGSPLSLECTVEGTSNPNLYWYRQAAGRGLQLLFYSVGIGQISSEVPQNLSASRPQDRQFILSSKKLLLSDSGFYLCAWPGYTGELFFGEGSRLTVL.

This rearrangement joins TRBV6-6 to TRBJ1-5, with a tentative D call TRBD1 (5 bases). The CDR3 has 13 residues. Germline CDR1 MNHNY, CDR2 SVGAGI (reference sequence). Trimming took off 6 bases at V and 5 bases at J, with 11 bases between the two ends. Written as DNA, the CDR3 is TGTGCCAGCAGCCAGGGTGGGGATCAGCCCCAGCATTTT. It yields the protein CASSQGGDQPQHF.

The gene calls are TRBV7-9 and TRBJ2-5; the match to TRBD1 covers 8 bases. Germline V gene lookup returns CDR1 SEHNR and CDR2 FQNEAQ (reference sequence). There are 14 residues in the CDR3. Unmatched junction bases numbered 6, after V lost 5 bases and J lost 4 bases. The CDR3 loop reads CASSPRTGSETQYF. The CDR3 DNA reads as TGTGCCAGCAGCCCCAGGACAGGGTCAGAGACCCAGTACTTC.

The chain recombines TRBV5-4 with TRBJ1-1, with no clear D. V dropped 1 base and J dropped 0 bases, with 4 bases sitting between them. The germline CDR1 and CDR2 sequences are SGHNT and YYREEE (reference sequence). The CDR3 runs 13 residues. The CDR3 protein is CASSLSMNTEAFF. As DNA, the CDR3 is TGTGCCAGCAGCTTGTCCATGAACACTGAAGCTTTCTTT.

The chain couples TRBV6-5 to TRBJ1-6, with TRBD1 matching over 7 bases. Trimming took 0 bases from V and 8 from J; bases not matched to a gene: 7. The CDR3 loop spans 16 amino acids. Germline-derived CDR1 and CDR2 are MNHEY and SVGAGI. The chain's CDR3 is CASSYSPQGMDSPLHF. In DNA, the CDR3 is TGTGCCAGCAGTTACTCCCCACAGGGGATGGATTCACCCCTCCACTTT.

CDR3 bases: TGCGCCAGCAGCCAAGTAGAGGGGGCCTACGAGCAGTACTTC. This gives the protein CASSQVEGAYEQYF. The J gene is TRBJ2-7, the V gene TRBV4-3; D may be TRBD1 (6 bases). Germline V gives CDR1 LGHNA, CDR2 YSLEER. Trimming took 1 base from V and 2 from J, leaving 9 bases between them. The CDR3 runs 14 residues.

The chain is built from TRBV4-2 and TRBJ1-2, with D perhaps TRBD1 (5 bases). Germline-derived CDR1 and CDR2 are LGHNA and YNFKEQ. Trimming left V 6 bases short and J 5 bases short, with 16 bases between. The length of the CDR3 is 14 residues. CDR3 sequence (DNA): TGTGCCAGCAGGAGAGGGCCGGGGGAATATGGCTACACCTTC. Translating gives CASRRGPGEYGYTF.

This chain links TRBV14 with TRBJ2-7; 10 bases are shared with TRBD1. The length of the CDR3 is 17 residues. V dropped 0 bases and J dropped 1; count of bases not matched to a gene: 6. CDR1 and CDR2 (germline): SGHDN, FVKESK. CDR3 in amino acids: CASSQDGGTGVSYEQYF. As DNA, the CDR3 is TGTGCCAGCAGCCAAGACGGCGGGACAGGGGTTTCCTACGAGCAGTACTTC.

The rearrangement links TRBV29-1 to TRBJ1-2; D may be TRBD1 (6 bases). The CDR3 has 13 amino acids. V was pared by 7 bases and J by 0 bases, with 12 bases between. Germline CDR1 and CDR2: SQVTM and ANQGSEA. The chain's CDR3 is CSAEDRANYGYTF. The CDR3 DNA reads as TGCAGCGCTGAGGACAGAGCTAACTATGGCTACACCTTC.

This clone was counted only a few times. The chain uses TRBV5-1 and TRBJ1-2; TRBD1 aligns across 9 bases. CDR3 length: 14 residues. Germline V gives CDR1 SGHRS, CDR2 YFSETQ. V dropped 4 bases and J dropped 4; count of bases not matched to a gene: 5. The CDR3 sequence: CASSVGQGPYGYTF. DNA of the CDR3: TGCGCCAGCAGCGTCGGACAGGGGCCCTATGGCTACACCTTC.

The rearrangement joins TRBV5-6 to TRBJ1-5; D is possibly TRBD1 (5 bases). The CDR3 loop spans 16 amino acids. The germline gives CDR1 SGHDT, CDR2 YYEEEE. Trimming shortened V by 2 bases and J by 3 bases, and 15 bases separated the two germline ends. As DNA, the CDR3 is TGTGCCAGCAGCTTCCGGGGGAGCAGGGACAATCAGCCCCAGCATTTT. The encoded protein is CASSFRGSRDNQPQHF.

The chain recombines TRBV5-4 with TRBJ2-5, with D perhaps TRBD2 (6 bases). In germline, CDR1 is SGHNT, CDR2 YYREEE (reference sequence). The CDR3 has 17 amino acids. V dropped 0 bases and J dropped 2 bases, with 17 bases sitting between them. The CDR3 bases are TGTGCCAGCAGCTTGGCTAAAGTGGCGCGGGGTCAAGAGACCCAGTACTTC. Protein sequence: CASSLAKVARGQETQYF.

The chain carries TRBV19 and TRBJ2-7; TRBD1 is a possible D gene (6 bases). The CDR3 is 12 residues long. Germline CDR1 is LNHDA and CDR2 is SQIVND (reference sequence). The V end lost 6 bases, the J end lost 3 bases, and 9 bases lay between the germline ends. CDR3 in DNA: TGTGCCAGTAGCCCGGACAGCTACGAGCAGTACTTC. Protein sequence: CASSPDSYEQYF.

This chain uses TRBV28 with TRBJ2-7; a possible D gene is TRBD1 (5 bases). The CDR3 contains 13 residues. Germline values: CDR1 MDHEN, CDR2 SYDVKM. Trimming left V 6 bases short and J 1 base short, with 10 bases between. The CDR3 reads CASRQALSYEQYF. As DNA, the CDR3 is TGTGCCAGCAGACAGGCCTTATCCTACGAGCAGTACTTC.

The sample holds one count of this clone. V and J are TRBV29-1 and TRBJ1-1, with 8 bases matching TRBD1. Germline CDR1 is SQVTM and CDR2 is ANQGSEA. The CDR3 is made up of 13 amino acids. V shed 6 bases and J 4 bases; nucleotides not matched to a gene: 7. For the CDR3, the DNA is TGCAGCGTCAGGACAGGGATTAGCACTGAAGCTTTCTTT. Translation gives CSVRTGISTEAFF.

CDR3: CASSVGGTISGPPYNEQFF. CDR3 sequence (DNA): TGTGCCAGCAGCGTAGGTGGGACTATAAGCGGCCCCCCTTACAATGAGCAGTTCTTC. The rearrangement uses TRBV9 and TRBJ2-1; 7 bases agree with TRBD2. The CDR3 is 19 residues long. CDR1 and CDR2 (germline): SGDLS, YYNGEE. The V segment lost 0 bases and the J segment 4 bases; nucleotides outside the gene matches: 16.

This clone was seen more than once but under ten times. The chain employs TRBV5-1 and TRBJ1-1; 8 bases fit TRBD1. Germline V gene data show CDR1 as SGHRS and CDR2 as YFSETQ. CDR3 length: 13 residues. The V segment lost 5 bases and the J segment 3 bases; nucleotides outside the gene matches: 3. The CDR3 loop reads CASRETGDTEAFF. The CDR3 DNA follows: TGCGCCAGCAGGGAGACAGGGGACACTGAAGCTTTCTTT.

J is TRBJ2-5 and V is TRBV2; a possible D gene is TRBD2 (5 bases). The CDR3 spans 14 residues. Trimming shortened V by 8 bases and J by 3 bases, and 16 bases separated the two germline ends. Germline CDR1 reads SNHLY; CDR2 reads FYNNEI. The CDR3 spells CASGLTSIEETQYF. The CDR3 region has the DNA TGTGCCAGCGGACTCACTAGTATCGAAGAGACCCAGTACTTC.

On this clone itself: The germline gene is not matched at one end of the junction; a read error may be the cause. Other DNA sequences in this sample translate to the same CDR3. The chain links TRBV4-3 to TRBJ2-7; 10 positions agree with TRBD2. The CDR3 length is 15 residues. Germline V gives CDR1 LGHNA, CDR2 YSLEER. The CDR3 loop is CASSLRLAGNYEQYF. The CDR3, as DNA: TGCGCCAGTAGCCTTCGACTAGCGGGCAACTACGAGCAGTACTTC.

J is TRBJ2-5 and V is TRBV28; no firm D call. Germline-derived CDR1 and CDR2 are MDHEN and SYDVKM. Trimming removed 3 bases at V and 5 bases at J, with 10 bases between. This CDR3 has 13 amino acids. The CDR3, as DNA: TGTGCCAGCAGTTTTTTACTAATCGAGACCCAGTACTTC. Amino acid sequence: CASSFLLIETQYF.

The rearrangement joins TRBV9 to TRBJ2-1; a weak D match, TRBD2 (7 bases). The germline V gene encodes CDR1 SGDLS and CDR2 YYNGEE. The CDR3 length is 14 residues. V dropped 4 bases and J dropped 9 bases, with 17 bases sitting between them. The CDR3 bases are TGTGCCAGCAGCCCCAGAGGGGGAGGGGGTGAGCAGTTCTTC. Translating gives CASSPRGGGGEQFF.

About this clone itself: One end of the junction does not line up with germline, which may come from a read error. This rearrangement joins TRBV28 to TRBJ1-3; TRBD1 might be the D (5 bases). Germline CDR1 reads MDHEN; CDR2 reads SYDVKM. The length of the CDR3 is 16 residues. For the CDR3, the DNA is TGTGCCAGCAGTTCCCGGGGGTTGCTCTCTAGAAACACCATATATTTT. Residues: CASSSRGLLSRNTIYF.

This clone was seen only once. This chain links TRBV30 with TRBJ1-5; possible D gene TRBD1, 6 bases. This CDR3 comprises 15 residues. The V and J ends lost 3 bases and 12 bases respectively, with 24 bases between them. Looked up from germline, CDR1 is GTSNPN and CDR2 is SVGIG (reference sequence). DNA for the CDR3: TGTGCCTGGAGCCTCGGACAGTGGGCGAGTTTGGTCCAGCATTTT. Translated, it gives CAWSLGQWASLVQHF.

The gene calls are TRBV9 and TRBJ2-3; possible D gene TRBD2, 5 bases. Trimming left V 3 bases short and J 0 bases short, with 14 bases between. This CDR3 is built from 16 residues. Looked up from germline, CDR1 is SGDLS and CDR2 is YYNGEE. The CDR3 here is CASSASGFTSTDTQYF. The CDR3 DNA follows: TGTGCCAGCAGCGCCTCGGGGTTCACTAGCACAGATACGCAGTATTTT. The whole variable domain, filled in from reference TRBV9 and TRBJ2-3, reads DSGVTQTPKHLITATGQRVTLRCSPRSGDLSVYWYQQSLDQGLQFLIQYYNGEERAKGNILERFSAQQFPDLHSELNLSSLELGDSALYFCASSASGFTSTDTQYFGPGTRLTVL.

This clone was seen a single time. The chain has TRBV5-1 and TRBJ1-2; the D gene is possibly TRBD1 (5 bases). The CDR3 runs 16 residues. Trimming removed 0 bases from V and 0 bases from J, with 12 bases in between. Per the germline V gene, CDR1 is SGHRS and CDR2 is YFSETQ. CDR3: CASSLGHRKTNYGYTF. The CDR3 DNA follows: TGCGCCAGCAGCTTGGGCCACAGGAAGACTAACTATGGCTACACCTTC.

The rearrangement uses TRBV7-3 and TRBJ2-7; TRBD1 matches 11 bases. V lost 5 bases, J lost 3 bases, and 6 bases stayed unmatched. The CDR3 sequence is 15 residues long. Germline V CDR1 and CDR2: SGHTA, FQGTGA. The CDR3 coding sequence is TGTGCCAGCAGCCGAGATGGGACAGGGGGCTACGAGCAGTACTTC. Protein sequence: CASSRDGTGGYEQYF.

The V and J genes are TRBV14 and TRBJ1-2; D is possibly TRBD1 (5 bases). The germline V and J ends were trimmed by 1 base and 8 bases, with 26 bases remaining between them. This CDR3 comprises 18 residues. CDR1 is SGHDN and CDR2 is FVKESK in the germline V gene. The CDR3 coding sequence is TGTGCCAGCAGCCAAGGACGGGCCAGGGTAACCGGAGTAGAAGGCTACACCTTC. It is translated as CASSQGRARVTGVEGYTF.